The TCR beta chain described here comes from a study of CD8+CD57+ T cells in acquired aplastic anemia. Study-level information: The DNA of sorted CD4+ and CD8+ cells averaged approximately 3.4 ug.

CD8+CD57+ cell expansion had been shown by flow cytometry in patients chosen for sequencing. Genomic DNA provided the template from which TCR beta VDJ and CDR3 profiles were obtained. MiXCR, applied by TCRdb to the reads, yields one record per CDR3 protein. The data show 150,000 to 200,000 distinct CDR3 sequences, roughly 50% seen once. Looked up from germline, CDR1 is SGHVS and CDR2 is FNYEAQ. The V end was cut by 1 base, the J end by 8 bases, with 6 bases between. The CDR3 has 12 amino acids. The sequencing input was sorted CD4+, CD8+, or CD8+CD57+ T cells (not recorded which) from PBMCs. This TCR derives from a human donor with aplastic anemia. The chain is built from TRBV7-6 and TRBJ2-1; D may match TRBD1 or TRBD2 (5 bases each). CDR3 in amino acids: CASSLVGDEQFF. In DNA, the CDR3 is TGTGCCAGCAGCTTAGTGGGGGATGAGCAGTTCTTC.